This T cell receptor (beta chain) comes out of a study of T cells after yellow fever vaccination. Looking at the study overall: The SMART-Seq v4 Ultra Low Input method served to prepare the low-cell-number fractions.

Template switching with 5'RACE generated the TCR cDNA and added a universal primer site and UMIs. Each CDR3 protein is one row after TCRdb ran MiXCR on the 5' RACE reads. Counted here are 400,000 to 450,000 distinct CDR3 sequences, 15% to 20% occurring once; the ten biggest clones make up 18%. This clonotype appeared many times. The antigen remains unidentified. General study results and limits: Weaker overall was a secondary response that nonetheless peaked faster, on day 5 versus 15.

CDR1 KGHSH and CDR2 LQKENI come from the germline V gene. With 3 bases removed from V and 3 bases from J, the gap between germline ends came to 3 bases. The CDR3 spans 11 residues. The clonotype originates from a man younger than 35 who received the YFV17D yellow fever vaccine. The chain has TRBV18 and TRBJ2-7; D uncertain. This specimen consisted of PBMCs, obtained before the yellow fever booster vaccination. The CDR3 DNA reads as TGTGCCAGCTCACCGGGCTACGAGCAGTACGTC. Translated: CASSPGYEQYV.